A single sample gave rise to the 12 T cell receptor beta chains below, sequenced in a study of liver allograft versus peripheral blood T cells. Study background: Graft-liver T cell receptor repertoires were compared against recipient peripheral blood repertoires.

Using its own MiXCR run on the reads, TCRdb lists one record per CDR3 protein. The profile covers several thousand distinct CDR3 sequences, with around a sixth appearing a single time and about 1.4% taken by the ten largest. The receptors come from a human patient who had a liver transplant. These T cells may partly come from the graft donor.

This clonotype has a count of ten or more. The gene calls are TRBV11-2 and TRBJ2-5; 7 bases match TRBD1. V lost 5 bases and J lost 5; bases outside the gene matches: 5. The CDR3 runs to 13 residues. The germline V gene has CDR1 SGHAT and CDR2 FQNNGV. CDR3 bases: TGTGCCAGCAGCCGAGGGGGCCTCGAGACCCAGTACTTC. It codes for CASSRGGLETQYF.

This clonotype has a handful of counts. The rearrangement links TRBV12-3 or TRBV12-4 to TRBJ1-1, with 8 bases fitting TRBD1. V dropped 5 bases and J dropped 8; count of bases not matched to a gene: 7. This CDR3 has 13 amino acids. As DNA, the CDR3 is TGTGCCAGCAGTCTTATGGGACAGGACGAAGCTTTCTTT. As protein: CASSLMGQDEAFF.

Here the CDR3 DNA reads TGTGCCAGCAGCTTGGGGGGAGATCAGCCCCAGCATTTT. Translated: CASSLGGDQPQHF. This sequence joins TRBV7-3 and TRBJ1-5, with a possible D match to TRBD1 (5 bases). The CDR3 sequence is 13 residues long. Trimming took off 3 bases at V and 5 bases at J, with 8 bases between the two ends. Germline V lookup: CDR1 SGHTA, CDR2 FQGTGA. Using reference TRBV7-3 and TRBJ1-5 for the parts outside the CDR3, the full variable domain is GAGVSQTPSNKVTEKGKYVELRCDPISGHTALYWYRQSLGQGPEFLIYFQGTGAADDSGLPNDRFFAVRPEGSVSTLKIQRTERGDSAVYLCASSLGGDQPQHFGDGTRLSIL.

Sample share makes this clonotype medium-sized (0.01 to 0.1%). The DNA for the CDR3 is TGCAGCGTTGCTTCAACCCCCCGCGCTGAAGCTTTCTTT. It yields the protein CSVASTPRAEAFF. The chain uses TRBV29-1 and TRBJ1-1; D gene ambiguous. V shed 4 bases and J shed 6 bases, with 15 bases lying between them. The CDR3 loop spans 13 amino acids. Germline-derived CDR1 and CDR2 are SQVTM and ANQGSEA. The full variable domain, with the rest looked up from reference TRBV29-1 and TRBJ1-1, is SAVISQKPSRDICQRGTSLTIQCQVDSQVTMMFWYRQQPGQSLTLIATANQGSEATYESGFVIDKFPISRPNLTFSTLTVSNMSPEDSSIYLCSVASTPRAEAFFGQGTRLTVV.

The gene calls are TRBV7-2 and TRBJ2-1; possibly TRBD1 for D (5 bases). The V gene's germline CDR1 is SGHTA and CDR2 FQGNSA. V lost 3 bases to trimming and J lost 7 bases, with 13 bases between them. This CDR3 comprises 14 residues. The CDR3 DNA follows: TGTGCCAGCAGCTTTTATCAGGGAAGGAATGAGCAGTTCTTC. Translated, it gives CASSFYQGRNEQFF. Based on the CDR3 plus reference TRBV7-2 and TRBJ2-1, the full variable domain is GAGVSQSPSNKVTEKGKDVELRCDPISGHTALYWYRQSLGQGLEFLIYFQGNSAPDKSGLPSDRFSAERTGGSVSTLTIQRTQQEDSAVYLCASSFYQGRNEQFFGPGTRLTVL.

CDR3 loop: CASSPTPGGERDYGYTF. CDR3 in DNA: TGTGCCAGCAGTCCTACCCCCGGGGGGGAGAGAGACTATGGCTACACCTTC. The chain recombines TRBV12-3 or TRBV12-4 with TRBJ1-2; D perhaps matches TRBD1 (5 bases). This CDR3 comprises 17 residues. V was clipped by 5 bases and J by 3 bases, with 22 bases between them.

Ten or more counts support this clonotype. CDR3 in DNA: TGCAGTGCTAGAGAAGATACGTCATCATTTAACTATGGCTACACCTTC. It codes for CSAREDTSSFNYGYTF. The chain links TRBV20-1 to TRBJ1-2; D gene ambiguous. Germline CDR1 and CDR2: DFQATT and SNEGSKA (reference sequence). The V end lost 0 bases, the J end lost 1 base, and 15 bases lay between the germline ends. This CDR3 comprises 16 residues.

This clonotype qualifies as medium-sized. This chain joins TRBV10-3 and TRBJ2-7, with 9 bases fitting TRBD1. Germline V CDR1 and CDR2: ENHRY, SYGVKD. This CDR3 contains 15 residues. The junction had 8 bases not matched to a gene; V was cut back by 5 bases and J by 3 bases. The CDR3 loop is CAISFPGQGVYEQYF. The CDR3 coding sequence is TGTGCCATCAGTTTCCCGGGACAGGGCGTCTACGAGCAGTACTTC.

The chain links TRBV15 to TRBJ2-7; tentatively, D is TRBD2 (6 bases). V dropped 5 bases and J dropped 2 bases, with 16 bases sitting between them. The CDR3 loop spans 15 amino acids. Germline loops: CDR1 LNHNV, CDR2 YYDKDF (reference sequence). In nucleotides, the CDR3 is TGTGCCACCAGCGGACAAGATAGCGGCCCCTACGAGCAGTACTTC. Protein: CATSGQDSGPYEQYF.

The chain couples TRBV2 to TRBJ1-2, with D uncertain. This CDR3 contains 12 residues. With 8 bases removed from V and 0 bases from J, the gap between germline ends came to 7 bases. The germline V gene encodes CDR1 SNHLY and CDR2 FYNNEI. The CDR3 coding sequence is TGTGCCAGCTCTGCGCCTAACTATGGCTACACCTTC. It encodes CASSAPNYGYTF.

V gene TRBV7-9 combines with J gene TRBJ1-3; D call uncertain. Trimming took 2 bases from V and 3 from J, leaving 8 bases between them. The CDR3 consists of 14 residues. CDR1 and CDR2 from the germline V gene are SEHNR and FQNEAQ (reference sequence). In DNA form, the CDR3 reads TGTGCCAGCAGCTTACAAGCTCTTGGAAACACCATATATTTT. It codes for CASSLQALGNTIYF.

This clonotype is judged medium-sized. The chain recombines TRBV6-5 with TRBJ1-1; TRBD1 aligns across 8 bases. CDR3 length: 15 amino acids. The V and J ends lost 6 bases and 5 bases, in that order; junction bases with no gene match: 11. Germline loops: CDR1 MNHEY, CDR2 SVGAGI. The CDR3 bases are TGTGCCAGCAGCGAAACTGACAGGGGATGGACTGAAGCTTTCTTT. It translates to CASSETDRGWTEAFF.